A selection of T cell receptor beta chains follows, all from one sample in a study of cytomegalovirus exposure and HLA in healthy donors. Clones were sequenced by immunoSEQ multiplex PCR, and TCRdb holds only the in-frame ones, with some missing. Its listing shows around 140,000 clones. Sequences were obtained from PBMCs. The receptors shown here come from a woman aged 50 to 60 in good health and CMV-seronegative. CDR3s include the opening cysteine and the closing phenylalanine or tryptophan. Fields, in order: J gene, D gene, V gene, CDR3 protein, CDR3 DNA. The D gene is left open where the match is weak.

j_gene: TRBJ2-1
d_gene: .
v_gene: TRBV9
CDR3aa: CASSPQGTYNEQFF
CDR3nt: TGTGCCAGCAGCCCACAGGGAACCTACAATGAGCAGTTCTTC

j_gene: TRBJ1-6
d_gene: TRBD1
v_gene: TRBV5-1
CDR3aa: CASSPARQGEGSPLHF
CDR3nt: TGCGCCAGCAGCCCAGCCCGACAGGGAGAGGGATCACCCCTCCACTTT

j_gene: TRBJ2-7
d_gene: .
v_gene: TRBV4-1
CDR3aa: CASSQGETAVYEQYF
CDR3nt: TGCGCCAGCAGCCAAGGCGAAACGGCGGTCTACGAGCAGTACTTC

j_gene: TRBJ2-5
d_gene: TRBD2
v_gene: TRBV13
CDR3aa: CASSPSNGGWETQYF
CDR3nt: TGTGCCAGCAGCCCCTCGAACGGGGGGTGGGAGACCCAGTACTTC

j_gene: TRBJ2-2
d_gene: .
v_gene: TRBV5-1
CDR3aa: CASSLGGRNTGELFF
CDR3nt: TGCGCCAGCAGCCTTGGCGGTCGAAACACCGGGGAGCTGTTTTTT

j_gene: TRBJ1-1
d_gene: .
v_gene: TRBV30
CDR3aa: CAWSGQSNTEAFF
CDR3nt: TGTGCCTGGAGTGGGCAGTCGAACACTGAAGCTTTCTTT

j_gene: TRBJ1-1
d_gene: .
v_gene: TRBV4-1
CDR3aa: CASSHGYTEAFF
CDR3nt: TGCGCCAGCAGCCACGGGTACACTGAAGCTTTCTTT

j_gene: TRBJ1-2
d_gene: TRBD1
v_gene: TRBV7-9
CDR3aa: CASSGGTDVGYYGYTF
CDR3nt: TGTGCCAGCAGTGGGGGGACAGATGTAGGGTACTATGGCTACACCTTC

j_gene: TRBJ2-3
d_gene: .
v_gene: TRBV18
CDR3aa: CASSPPSDTQYF
CDR3nt: TGTGCCAGCTCACCACCGTCGGATACGCAGTATTTT

j_gene: TRBJ2-1
d_gene: .
v_gene: TRBV6-5
CDR3aa: CASSTHDKGNEQFF
CDR3nt: TGTGCCAGCAGTACACACGATAAGGGGAATGAGCAGTTCTTC

j_gene: TRBJ1-5
d_gene: TRBD1
v_gene: TRBV15
CDR3aa: CATSTRQGAEQPQHF
CDR3nt: TGTGCCACCAGCACGAGACAGGGGGCAGAACAGCCCCAGCATTTT

j_gene: TRBJ1-2
d_gene: .
v_gene: TRBV5-4
CDR3aa: CASNAGTNYGYTF
CDR3nt: TGTGCCAGCAACGCAGGGACTAACTATGGCTACACCTTC

j_gene: TRBJ2-3
d_gene: .
v_gene: TRBV28
CDR3aa: CASSLNAGPDTQYF
CDR3nt: TGTGCCAGCAGTTTAAACGCAGGGCCAGATACGCAGTATTTT

j_gene: TRBJ2-3
d_gene: TRBD1
v_gene: TRBV5-1
CDR3aa: CASSSRGTGGGSDTQYF
CDR3nt: TGCGCCAGCAGCTCGAGGGGGACAGGGGGTGGTTCGGATACGCAGTATTTT

j_gene: TRBJ2-7
d_gene: .
v_gene: TRBV6-5
CDR3aa: CASSYRRGSLSEQYF
CDR3nt: TGTGCCAGCAGTTACCGGCGAGGGAGCCTCAGCGAGCAGTACTTC

j_gene: TRBJ1-3
d_gene: .
v_gene: TRBV6-1
CDR3aa: CASSDWTGGNTIYF
CDR3nt: TGTGCCAGCAGTGATTGGACGGGAGGAAACACCATATATTTT

j_gene: TRBJ2-1
d_gene: .
v_gene: TRBV12-5
CDR3aa: CASGPSYRENEQFF
CDR3nt: TGTGCTAGTGGGCCTAGTTACAGGGAGAATGAGCAGTTCTTC

j_gene: TRBJ2-7
d_gene: TRBD2
v_gene: TRBV19
CDR3aa: CASSIAGTRLYEQYF
CDR3nt: TGTGCCAGTAGTATCGCCGGGACTAGGCTCTACGAGCAGTACTTC

j_gene: TRBJ1-4
d_gene: TRBD1
v_gene: TRBV7-3
CDR3aa: CARQGNEKLFF
CDR3nt: TGTGCCAGACAGGGGAATGAAAAACTGTTTTTT

j_gene: TRBJ2-2
d_gene: .
v_gene: TRBV10-3
CDR3aa: CAISETGYTGELFF
CDR3nt: TGTGCCATCAGTGAAACAGGGTACACCGGGGAGCTGTTTTTT

j_gene: TRBJ2-5
d_gene: TRBD1
v_gene: TRBV4-1
CDR3aa: CASSQETGGWETQYF
CDR3nt: TGCGCCAGCAGCCAAGAAACAGGGGGTTGGGAGACCCAGTACTTC